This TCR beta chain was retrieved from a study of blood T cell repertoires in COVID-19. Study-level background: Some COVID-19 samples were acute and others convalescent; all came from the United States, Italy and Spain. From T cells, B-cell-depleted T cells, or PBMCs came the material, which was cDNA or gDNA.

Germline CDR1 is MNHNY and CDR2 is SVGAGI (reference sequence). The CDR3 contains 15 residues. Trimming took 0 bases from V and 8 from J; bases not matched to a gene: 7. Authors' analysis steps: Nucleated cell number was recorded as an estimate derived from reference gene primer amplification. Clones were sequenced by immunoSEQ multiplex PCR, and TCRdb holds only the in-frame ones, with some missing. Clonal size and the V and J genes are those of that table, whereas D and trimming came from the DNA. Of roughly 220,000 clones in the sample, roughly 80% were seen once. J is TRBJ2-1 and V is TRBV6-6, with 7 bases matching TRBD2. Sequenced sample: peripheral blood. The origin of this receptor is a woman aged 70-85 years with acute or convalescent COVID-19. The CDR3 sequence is CASSYSTLAVDEQFF. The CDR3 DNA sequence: TGTGCCAGCAGTTACTCGACCCTAGCGGTCGATGAGCAGTTCTTC.